Listed here are 27 T cell receptor beta chains from one sample, sequenced in a study of identical twins. TCRdb redid the calling of the 5' RACE reads with MiXCR, one entry per CDR3 protein. Among about 700,000 distinct CDR3 sequences listed, 6% to 6.5% were seen once. Specimen: naive T cells sorted from blood. The receptor source for this set is a man between 18 and 29 years old in good health.

The gene calls are TRBV5-5 and TRBJ2-1; D tentatively reads TRBD1 or TRBD2 (5 bases each). Between the trimmed V and J ends, which lost 4 bases and 5 bases, there was a span of 13 bases. The CDR3 covers 14 residues. Germline V gene lookup returns CDR1 SGHKS and CDR2 YYEKEE (reference sequence). CDR3 DNA sequence: TGTGCCAGCAGCACCTCCGGGACCAACAATGAGCAGTTCTTC. This gives the protein CASSTSGTNNEQFF.

This clonotype occurred a few times. This chain uses TRBV2 with TRBJ1-1; D is uncertain. Germline CDR1 reads SNHLY; CDR2 reads FYNNEI. The CDR3 has 9 residues. Trimming left V 7 bases short and J 8 bases short, with 5 bases between. The CDR3: CASNREAFF. The CDR3 coding sequence is TGTGCCAGCAATCGGGAAGCTTTCTTT.

This clonotype was counted many times. The DNA for the CDR3 is TGTGCCAGCAGCTCCCGGGACTTCTACAATGAGCAGTTCTTC. This sequence encodes CASSSRDFYNEQFF. The chain employs TRBV6-2 or TRBV6-3 and TRBJ2-1; perhaps TRBD2 as D (6 bases). Germline V lookup: CDR1 MNHEY, CDR2 SVGEGT. This CDR3 comprises 14 residues. Trimming cost V 6 bases and J 3 bases, with 12 bases left between them.

There are many counts of this clonotype. The rearrangement links TRBV12-3 or TRBV12-4 to TRBJ1-1; TRBD1 matches at 8 bases. With 3 bases clipped from V and 9 bases from J, the junction kept 3 bases outside the gene matches. This CDR3 contains 12 residues. CDR3 DNA: TGTGCCAGCAGTTTTAACAGGGGGAAAGCTTTCTTT. Translating gives CASSFNRGKAFF.

The chain is built from TRBV7-8 and TRBJ2-2; D unresolved. CDR3 length: 15 amino acids. V dropped 2 bases and J dropped 5 bases, with 12 bases sitting between them. Germline lookup yields CDR1 SGHVS and CDR2 FQNEAQ. CDR3 residues: CASSLLVWGTGELFF. The CDR3 DNA follows: TGTGCCAGCAGCTTACTAGTTTGGGGAACCGGGGAGCTGTTTTTT.

Remarks on this clonotype: The conserved closing phenylalanine or tryptophan is absent in this CDR3, likely reflecting a read error. The chain's CDR3 is CASSQGQDYGYTY. DNA for the CDR3: TGTGCCAGCAGCCAAGGACAGGACTATGGCTACACCTAC. The V call is TRBV4-2, the J call TRBJ1-2, with D perhaps TRBD1 (6 bases). Germline CDR1 and CDR2: LGHNA and YNFKEQ. V was trimmed by 1 base and J by 3 bases, leaving 6 bases between them. The CDR3 contains 13 residues.

There are a few counts of this clonotype. This chain joins TRBV2 and TRBJ1-4; D perhaps matches TRBD1 (6 bases). With 4 bases removed from V and 8 bases from J, the gap between germline ends came to 11 bases. CDR1 is SNHLY, CDR2 FYNNEI, per germline. The CDR3 has 13 residues. CDR3 DNA: TGTGCCAGCAGTGGCGGGGGGGCGGAAAAACTGTTTTTT. This sequence encodes CASSGGGAEKLFF.

This clonotype has more than one count but fewer than ten. The chain carries TRBV12-3 or TRBV12-4 and TRBJ1-5; a possible D gene is TRBD1 (5 bases). The germline V and J ends were trimmed by 6 bases and 5 bases, with 8 bases remaining between them. The CDR3 is 12 amino acids. CDR3 nucleotides: TGTGCCAGCAGACGGGGGGATCAGCCCCAGCATTTT. It specifies CASRRGDQPQHF.

The V gene is TRBV30, the J gene TRBJ1-4; D possibly corresponds to TRBD1 (6 bases). The CDR3 loop spans 15 amino acids. V lost 4 bases and J 8 bases, leaving 20 bases between the germline ends. CDR1 and CDR2 from the germline V gene are GTSNPN and SVGIG (reference sequence). This CDR3 reads CAWIGGRGAREKLFF. CDR3 coding DNA: TGTGCCTGGATAGGAGGGCGGGGGGCGCGAGAAAAACTGTTTTTT.

The rearrangement joins TRBV20-1 to TRBJ2-7; D perhaps matches TRBD2 (6 bases). The germline V and J ends were trimmed by 6 bases and 0 bases, with 18 bases remaining between them. Germline CDR1 and CDR2: DFQATT and SNEGSKA (reference sequence). This CDR3 is 15 amino acids long. Written as DNA, the CDR3 is TGCAGTGCCATGGCCCCCCGCGGGGACTCCTACGAGCAGTACTTC. It is translated as CSAMAPRGDSYEQYF.

In its sample, this clonotype was seen many times. V usage is TRBV6-1 and J usage is TRBJ1-1; 7 bases agree with TRBD1. V dropped 4 bases and J dropped 1; count of bases not matched to a gene: 12. Per the germline V gene, CDR1 is MNHNS and CDR2 is SASEGT. The CDR3 loop spans 17 amino acids. The CDR3 sequence is CASSASTRQGWNTEAFF. The CDR3 coding sequence is TGTGCCAGCAGTGCGTCCACCAGACAGGGTTGGAACACTGAAGCTTTCTTT.

This clonotype was counted at least ten times. The chain employs TRBV10-3 and TRBJ1-5; D is unclear. V lost 5 bases to trimming and J lost 6 bases, with 8 bases between them. The germline V gene has CDR1 ENHRY and CDR2 SYGVKD. The CDR3 contains 12 residues. CDR3 coding DNA: TGTGCCATCAGTAAAGGGAGTCAGCCCCAGCATTTT. This gives the protein CAISKGSQPQHF.

There are many counts of this clonotype. V is TRBV12-3 or TRBV12-4 and J is TRBJ2-1; 8 bases agree with TRBD1. This CDR3 has 15 amino acids. Losses at the gene ends were 3 bases for V and 7 bases for J; bases not matched to a gene: 8. The CDR3 spells CASSLSTGGRNEQFF. The CDR3 nucleotides read TGTGCCAGCAGTTTGAGTACAGGGGGTCGGAATGAGCAGTTCTTC.

This clonotype was observed at least ten times. The V call is TRBV18, the J call TRBJ2-3; D unresolved. Trimming took 0 bases from V and 2 from J, leaving 6 bases between them. Germline V CDR1 and CDR2: KGHSH, LQKENI. There are 14 residues in the CDR3. CDR3 in DNA: TGTGCCAGCTCACCACCACTGCTCACAGATACGCAGTATTTT. This encodes CASSPPLLTDTQYF.

This CDR3 reads CASTFSNRSYNEQFF. The CDR3, as DNA: TGTGCCAGCACCTTCTCGAACCGGTCCTACAATGAGCAGTTCTTC. The V gene is TRBV7-2, the J gene TRBJ2-1; D remains ambiguous. The CDR3 has 15 amino acids. Germline lookup yields CDR1 SGHTA and CDR2 FQGNSA. Trimming took off 7 bases at V and 1 base at J, with 14 bases between the two ends.

This clonotype was found a few times. The chain carries TRBV7-2 and TRBJ2-5, with a tentative D call TRBD2 (6 bases). From germline, CDR1 is SGHTA and CDR2 FQGNSA. The CDR3 covers 15 residues. V dropped 1 base and J dropped 2 bases, with 11 bases sitting between them. The DNA for the CDR3 is TGTGCCAGCAGCTTAGGCCAGCGGGTACAAGAGACCCAGTACTTC. Its translation is CASSLGQRVQETQYF. The full variable domain, in which reference TRBV7-2 and TRBJ2-5 provide the parts outside the CDR3, is GAGVSQSPSNKVTEKGKDVELRCDPISGHTALYWYRQSLGQGLEFLIYFQGNSAPDKSGLPSDRFSAERTGGSVSTLTIQRTQQEDSAVYLCASSLGQRVQETQYFGPGTRLLVL.

This clonotype was found many times. This chain links TRBV25-1 with TRBJ1-2; D perhaps matches TRBD1 (5 bases). Trimming took off 1 base at V and 8 bases at J, with 14 bases between the two ends. Looked up from germline, CDR1 is MGHDK and CDR2 is SYGVNS. The CDR3 spans 14 residues. CDR3 sequence reads: CASSELGQGGGYTF. The CDR3 DNA reads TGTGCCAGCAGTGAATTAGGGCAGGGTGGCGGCTACACCTTC.

In this sample, this clonotype turned up a few times. This chain links TRBV6-1 with TRBJ2-5; D ambiguous. Germline-derived CDR1 and CDR2 are MNHNS and SASEGT. The V end was cut by 7 bases, the J end by 4 bases, with 10 bases between. There are 12 residues in the CDR3. CDR3 protein: CASTPSAETQYF. DNA of the CDR3: TGTGCCAGCACCCCGAGTGCAGAGACCCAGTACTTC.

The gene calls are TRBV30 and TRBJ2-3, with 9 bases lining up with TRBD2. The CDR3 is 14 residues long. Germline V gives CDR1 GTSNPN, CDR2 SVGIG (reference sequence). V gave up 4 bases and J gave up 4 bases; unmatched junction bases: 6. The CDR3 coding sequence is TGTGCCTGGAATAGCGGGAGTCGGCCAGATACGCAGTATTTT. As protein: CAWNSGSRPDTQYF.

This clonotype occurred many times. The V and J genes are TRBV10-3 and TRBJ2-1; 7 nucleotides match TRBD1. The CDR3 covers 15 residues. CDR1 and CDR2 (germline): ENHRY, SYGVKD. The J segment lost 0 bases and the V segment lost 10 bases, leaving 9 bases of the junction unmatched. The CDR3 loop reads CATASQGRSYNEQFF. The CDR3, as DNA: TGTGCCACAGCGTCACAGGGGCGCTCCTACAATGAGCAGTTCTTC.

There are many counts of this clonotype. The rearrangement uses TRBV24-1 and TRBJ2-1; 11 bases line up with TRBD2. Looked up from germline, CDR1 is KGHDR and CDR2 is SFDVKD. Trimming took 4 bases from V and 8 from J; bases not matched to a gene: 12. The CDR3 covers 17 residues. The CDR3 loop is CATSDRITSGSTHEQFF. Written as DNA, the CDR3 is TGTGCCACCAGTGACCGAATTACTAGCGGGAGTACCCATGAGCAGTTCTTC.

The CDR3 sequence is CAWTGGPYEQYF. The CDR3 nucleotides read TGTGCCTGGACAGGGGGCCCCTACGAGCAGTACTTC. The chain uses TRBV30 and TRBJ2-7; TRBD1 matches at 8 bases. V gave up 4 bases and J gave up 2 bases; unmatched junction bases: 1. Looked up from germline, CDR1 is GTSNPN and CDR2 is SVGIG (reference sequence). This CDR3 comprises 12 residues.

This clonotype was counted between two and nine times. The DNA for the CDR3 is TGTGCCAGCAGGTACCCAGGGGTTCATCAGCCCCAGCATTTT. It is translated as CASRYPGVHQPQHF. V and J are TRBV12-3 or TRBV12-4 and TRBJ1-5, with a tentative D call TRBD1 (6 bases). Trimming took off 6 bases at V and 5 bases at J, with 14 bases between the two ends. This CDR3 is built from 14 residues.

This clonotype was counted ten times or more. The CDR3 reads CASSTSSRDRINSGNTIYF. CDR3 coding DNA: TGTGCCAGCAGTACCTCGTCCCGGGACAGGATCAACTCTGGAAACACCATATATTTT. The chain couples TRBV28 to TRBJ1-3, with 8 bases matching TRBD1. The CDR3 contains 19 residues. Germline V gene lookup returns CDR1 MDHEN and CDR2 SYDVKM. The V and J ends lost 5 bases and 0 bases, in that order; junction bases with no gene match: 15.

The sample holds many counts of this clonotype. The CDR3 spells CASSRAEEEETQYF. In DNA form, the CDR3 reads TGCGCCAGCAGCCGAGCGGAGGAGGAAGAGACCCAGTACTTC. The chain uses TRBV4-3 and TRBJ2-5; tentative D call: TRBD2 (5 bases). Germline CDR1 and CDR2: LGHNA and YSLEER. V lost 4 bases to trimming and J lost 3 bases, with 12 bases between them. CDR3 size: 14 residues.

In this sample, this clonotype turned up many times. The chain links TRBV9 to TRBJ2-3; TRBD1 aligns across 7 bases. The CDR3 covers 14 residues. Germline CDR1 reads SGDLS; CDR2 reads YYNGEE. Germline trimming cut 3 bases from V and 2 bases from J; bases unmatched to any gene: 3. The CDR3 sequence is CASSGQGATDTQYF. The CDR3 coding sequence is TGTGCCAGCAGCGGACAGGGTGCCACAGATACGCAGTATTTT.

In its sample, this clonotype was seen many times. The chain links TRBV7-8 to TRBJ2-1, with TRBD1 identical over 10 bases. The CDR3 covers 15 residues. The ends lost 1 base at V and 8 bases at J; junction bases unmatched: 5. Germline assignment: CDR1 SGHVS and CDR2 FQNEAQ. CDR3 DNA: TGTGCCAGCAGCTTAGGAGGGACAGGGGATTATGAGCAGTTCTTC. Protein sequence: CASSLGGTGDYEQFF.